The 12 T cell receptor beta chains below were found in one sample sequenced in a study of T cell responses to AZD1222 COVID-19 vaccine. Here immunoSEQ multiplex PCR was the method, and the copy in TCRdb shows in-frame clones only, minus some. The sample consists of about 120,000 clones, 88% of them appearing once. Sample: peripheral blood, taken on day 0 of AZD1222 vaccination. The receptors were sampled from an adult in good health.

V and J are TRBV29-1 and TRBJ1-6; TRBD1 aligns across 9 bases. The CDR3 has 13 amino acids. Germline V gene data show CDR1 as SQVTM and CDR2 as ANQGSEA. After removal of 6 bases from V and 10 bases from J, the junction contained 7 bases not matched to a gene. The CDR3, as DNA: TGCAGCGTCGCGGGACAGGGCGGCTCACCCCTCCACTTT. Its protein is CSVAGQGGSPLHF.

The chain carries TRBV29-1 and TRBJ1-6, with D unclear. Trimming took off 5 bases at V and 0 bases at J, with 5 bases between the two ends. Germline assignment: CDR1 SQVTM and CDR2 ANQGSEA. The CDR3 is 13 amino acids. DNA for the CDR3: TGCAGCGTTAGGAGCTCCTATAATTCACCCCTCCACTTT. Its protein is CSVRSSYNSPLHF.

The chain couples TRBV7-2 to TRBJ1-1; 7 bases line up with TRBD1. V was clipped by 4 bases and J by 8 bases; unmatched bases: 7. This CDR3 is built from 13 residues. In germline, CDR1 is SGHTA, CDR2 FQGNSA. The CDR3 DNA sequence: TGTGCCAGCAGCTCCGGGACAGCCATGGAAGCTTTCTTT. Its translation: CASSSGTAMEAFF.

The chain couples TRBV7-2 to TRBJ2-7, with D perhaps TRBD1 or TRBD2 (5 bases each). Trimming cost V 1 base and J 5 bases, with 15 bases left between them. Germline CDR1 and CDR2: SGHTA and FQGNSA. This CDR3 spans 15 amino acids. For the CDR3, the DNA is TGTGCCAGCAGCTTAGTAACCGTTGGGGGAAACGAGCAGTACTTC. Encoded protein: CASSLVTVGGNEQYF.

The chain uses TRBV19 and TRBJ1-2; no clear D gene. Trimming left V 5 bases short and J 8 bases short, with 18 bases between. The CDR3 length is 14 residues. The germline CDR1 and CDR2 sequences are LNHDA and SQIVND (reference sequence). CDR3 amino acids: CASSPDRGSGGYTF. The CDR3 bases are TGTGCCAGTAGTCCTGACCGGGGATCGGGGGGCTACACCTTC.

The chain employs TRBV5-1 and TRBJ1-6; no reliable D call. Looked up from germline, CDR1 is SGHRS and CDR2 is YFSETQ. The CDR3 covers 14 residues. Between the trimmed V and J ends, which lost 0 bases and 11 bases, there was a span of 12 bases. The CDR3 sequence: CASSLGMGGTPLHF. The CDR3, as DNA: TGCGCCAGCAGCTTGGGGATGGGCGGGACACCCCTCCACTTT.

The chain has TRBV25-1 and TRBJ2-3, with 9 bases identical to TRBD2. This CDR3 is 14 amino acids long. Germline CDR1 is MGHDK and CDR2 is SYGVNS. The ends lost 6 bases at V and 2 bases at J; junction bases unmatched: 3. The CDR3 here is CASRERGVTDTQYF. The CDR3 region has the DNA TGTGCCAGCAGGGAGCGGGGGGTCACAGATACGCAGTATTTT.

CDR3 amino acids: CSASWGRELSGYNSPLHF. The CDR3 nucleotides read TGCAGTGCTAGTTGGGGGCGAGAGTTATCCGGCTATAATTCACCCCTCCACTTT. The V gene is TRBV20-1, the J gene TRBJ1-6; weak D call: TRBD1 (6 bases). The CDR3 is 18 residues long. The germline V gene has CDR1 DFQATT and CDR2 SNEGSKA (reference sequence). The V gene lost 3 bases and the J gene lost 3 bases, with 21 bases spanning the gap.

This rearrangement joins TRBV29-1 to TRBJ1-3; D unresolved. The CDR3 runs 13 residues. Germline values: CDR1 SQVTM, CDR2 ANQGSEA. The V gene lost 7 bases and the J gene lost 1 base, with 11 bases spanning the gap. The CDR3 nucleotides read TGCAGCGCCGACGGTGGGTCTGGAAACACCATATATTTT. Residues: CSADGGSGNTIYF.

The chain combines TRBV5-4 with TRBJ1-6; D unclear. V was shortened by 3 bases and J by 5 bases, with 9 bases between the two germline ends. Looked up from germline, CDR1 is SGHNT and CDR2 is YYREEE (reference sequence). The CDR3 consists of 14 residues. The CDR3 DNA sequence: TGTGCCAGCAGCTCCCTGACGAATAATTCACCCCTCCACTTT. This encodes CASSSLTNNSPLHF.

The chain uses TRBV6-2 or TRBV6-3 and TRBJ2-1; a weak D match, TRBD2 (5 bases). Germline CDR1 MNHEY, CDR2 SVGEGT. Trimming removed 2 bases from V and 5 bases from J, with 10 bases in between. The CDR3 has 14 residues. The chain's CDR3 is CASSYAGLNNEQFF. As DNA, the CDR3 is TGTGCCAGCAGTTACGCGGGTCTGAACAATGAGCAGTTCTTC.

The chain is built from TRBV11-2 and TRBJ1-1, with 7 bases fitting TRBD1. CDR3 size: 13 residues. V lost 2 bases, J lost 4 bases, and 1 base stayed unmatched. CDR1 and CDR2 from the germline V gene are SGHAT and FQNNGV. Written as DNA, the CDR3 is TGTGCCAGCAGCTTACGACAGGGCACTGAAGCTTTCTTT. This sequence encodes CASSLRQGTEAFF.